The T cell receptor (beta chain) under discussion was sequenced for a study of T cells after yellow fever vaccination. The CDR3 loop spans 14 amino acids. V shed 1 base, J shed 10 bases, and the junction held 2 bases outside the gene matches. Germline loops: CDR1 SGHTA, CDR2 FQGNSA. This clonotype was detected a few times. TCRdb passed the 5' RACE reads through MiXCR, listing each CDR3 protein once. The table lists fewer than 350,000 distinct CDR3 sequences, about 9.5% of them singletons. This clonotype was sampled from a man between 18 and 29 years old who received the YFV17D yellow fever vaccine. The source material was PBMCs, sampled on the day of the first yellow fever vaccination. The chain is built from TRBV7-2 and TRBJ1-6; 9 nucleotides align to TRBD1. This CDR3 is CASSLGQGVSPLHF. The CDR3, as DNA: TGTGCCAGCAGCTTAGGACAGGGGGTCTCACCCCTCCACTTT.